This TCR beta chain was sequenced in a study of T cells in Graves' hyperthyroidism and ophthalmopathy. Study findings and constraints: Expanded thyroid clonotypes (above 0.001) were mostly also found in blood.

The CDR3 loop spans 14 amino acids. Trimming pared 8 bases from V and 3 bases from J, leaving 17 bases between. Germline lookup yields CDR1 MDHEN and CDR2 SYDVKM. The source material, RNA transcripts, was used to amplify TCR beta CDR3 regions. HTBI primers were the set used in a first-round RT-PCR of the TCR CDR3. TCRdb re-analysed the multiplex PCR reads in MiXCR, keeping a single row per CDR3 protein. The table records 490,000 or so distinct CDR3 sequences, 20% to 25% of them present only once. About this clonotype: Its matching antigen is unknown.

The sample comprised blood. The sequence was obtained from a woman between 70 and 85 years old with Graves' ophthalmopathy. The genes are TRBV28 and TRBJ2-7; weak D call: TRBD2 (5 bases). In DNA, the CDR3 is TGTGCCAGCTCACCCGCACTAGGGAACTACGAGCAGTACTTC. Its translation: CASSPALGNYEQYF.